The next 18 T cell receptor beta chains were all read from a single sample in a study of OX40 agonist ivuxolimab in advanced cancers. Data came from immunoSEQ multiplex PCR; TCRdb stores just in-frame clones and leaves some out. The table lists 70,000 or so clones, approximately 80% of them singletons. The sample was CD4+ or CD8+ T cells sorted from blood, taken in a trial of the OX40 agonist ivuxolimab. The receptors originated from an adult with an advanced solid tumor such as melanoma, head and neck, liver or kidney cancer.

This chain links TRBV5-1 with TRBJ1-2; no definite D call. Germline V gives CDR1 SGHRS, CDR2 YFSETQ. Deletions cut 5 bases from V and 1 base from J, with 9 bases between. This CDR3 has 13 residues. The CDR3 coding sequence is TGCGCCAGCAGGCTGACACTTAACTATGGCTACACCTTC. This sequence encodes CASRLTLNYGYTF. The variable domain in full, with the rest retrieved from reference TRBV5-1 and TRBJ1-2, is KAGVTQTPRYLIKTRGQQVTLSCSPISGHRSVSWYQQTPGQGLQFLFEYFSETQRNKGNFPGRFSGRQFSNSRSEMNVSTLELGDSALYLCASRLTLNYGYTFGSGTRLTVV.

This rearrangement joins TRBV28 to TRBJ1-3; D might be TRBD1 (5 bases). This CDR3 is 15 amino acids long. Germline assignment: CDR1 MDHEN and CDR2 SYDVKM. Trimming removed 4 bases at V and 2 bases at J, with 12 bases between. CDR3 DNA sequence: TGTGCCAGCAGTTCATCAGGGCTTGCTGGAAACACCATATATTTT. Translated, it gives CASSSSGLAGNTIYF.

The rearrangement links TRBV30 to TRBJ1-1; D ambiguous. V lost 0 bases and J lost 9, with 11 bases in between. The germline CDR1 and CDR2 sequences are GTSNPN and SVGIG (reference sequence). The CDR3 is made up of 12 amino acids. CDR3 DNA: TGTGCCTGGAGTGTAGAAGGGTTCAAAGCTTTCTTT. Protein: CAWSVEGFKAFF.

This clone has just one count. The chain uses TRBV5-1 and TRBJ2-7; D gene uncertain. V gave up 4 bases and J gave up 0 bases, with 14 bases separating them. The CDR3 extends over 15 amino acids. Germline loops: CDR1 SGHRS, CDR2 YFSETQ. CDR3 DNA sequence: TGCGCCAGCAGCACCGGACCGCATAACTCCTACGAGCAGTACTTC. As protein: CASSTGPHNSYEQYF. Looking up the rest from reference TRBV5-1 and TRBJ2-7 gives the full variable domain: KAGVTQTPRYLIKTRGQQVTLSCSPISGHRSVSWYQQTPGQGLQFLFEYFSETQRNKGNFPGRFSGRQFSNSRSEMNVSTLELGDSALYLCASSTGPHNSYEQYFGPGTRLTVT.

The chain couples TRBV11-2 to TRBJ2-3; tentatively, D is TRBD1 or TRBD2 (5 bases each). CDR3 length: 16 amino acids. The germline V gene has CDR1 SGHAT and CDR2 FQNNGV. V dropped 3 bases and J dropped 2 bases, with 15 bases sitting between them. The CDR3 DNA is TGTGCCAGCAGCTTCAGCGTCGGGGCCGACACAGATACGCAGTATTTT. Encoded protein: CASSFSVGADTDTQYF.

The chain recombines TRBV5-1 with TRBJ2-5; 10 nucleotides line up with TRBD1. The end of the DNA fits TRBJ2-7 better, so the J call may be wrong. Looked up from germline, CDR1 is SGHRS and CDR2 is YFSETQ. The CDR3 sequence is 15 residues long. The CDR3 region is CASKLGTGDLYEQYF. Here the CDR3 DNA reads TGCGCCAGCAAACTCGGGACAGGGGACCTGTACGAGCAGTACTTC.

V and J are TRBV7-2 and TRBJ1-2, with unresolved D. The germline V and J ends were trimmed by 1 base and 2 bases, with 14 bases remaining between them. Per the germline V gene, CDR1 is SGHTA and CDR2 is FQGNSA. This CDR3 region has 16 residues. For the CDR3, the DNA is TGTGCCAGCAGCTTAGGGCCCCCACAACCCAACTATGGCTACACCTTC. It is translated as CASSLGPPQPNYGYTF.

This clone appeared a few times. The gene calls are TRBV6-1 and TRBJ1-2; D is uncertain. Germline V gives CDR1 MNHNS, CDR2 SASEGT. CDR3 length equals 14 residues. V dropped 5 bases and J dropped 8 bases, with 18 bases sitting between them. The CDR3: CASSFLSSNRGYTF. The CDR3 DNA reads TGTGCCAGCAGTTTCCTTTCTTCGAACCGGGGCTACACCTTC.

This chain uses TRBV2 with TRBJ1-5; D remains ambiguous. Germline CDR1 and CDR2: SNHLY and FYNNEI. The germline V and J ends were trimmed by 4 bases and 0 bases, with 7 bases remaining between them. The CDR3 sequence is 14 residues long. The CDR3 here is CASSVEDSNQPQHF. CDR3 in DNA: TGTGCCAGCAGTGTAGAAGATAGCAATCAGCCCCAGCATTTT.

Remarks on this clone: The limits of the CDR3 on the DNA are not certain, so only TCRdb's listed CDR3 is given. The chain uses TRBV27 and TRBJ2-7; the table's D call, TRBD1, was not checked against the DNA. Per germline, CDR1 MNHEY and CDR2 SMNVEV (reference sequence). The CDR3 length equals 16 residues, ends included. CDR3 loop: CASSFGPGATTYEQYF.

CDR3 nucleotide sequence: TGTGCCAGCAGTGACCGTACCCGACTAGCGACCGCGAACACCGGGGAGCTGTTTTTT. Amino acid sequence: CASSDRTRLATANTGELFF. V is TRBV27 and J is TRBJ2-2; 8 bases align to TRBD2. V lost 5 bases to trimming and J lost 0 bases; unmatched junction nucleotides: 14. Per germline, CDR1 MNHEY and CDR2 SMNVEV (reference sequence). CDR3 length: 19 residues.

The CDR3 is CASSIRQGLNEQFF. The CDR3, as DNA: TGTGCCAGTAGTATCCGACAGGGTTTAAATGAGCAGTTCTTC. This chain uses TRBV19 with TRBJ2-1; 7 positions match TRBD1. This CDR3 region has 14 residues. The V gene's germline CDR1 is LNHDA and CDR2 SQIVND (reference sequence). Trimming cost V 3 bases and J 7 bases; bases outside gene matches: 6.

The chain recombines TRBV7-9 with TRBJ1-1; 7 nucleotides line up with TRBD1. CDR1 SEHNR and CDR2 FQNEAQ come from the germline V gene (reference sequence). Unmatched junction bases numbered 14, after V lost 5 bases and J lost 2 bases. This CDR3 is built from 17 residues. The CDR3 region has the DNA TGTGCCAGCAGCGGAGGAGGGGGCCTCCCTGGCAACACTGAAGCTTTCTTT. As protein: CASSGGGGLPGNTEAFF. The full variable domain, its missing parts supplied by reference TRBV7-9 and TRBJ1-1, is DTGVSQNPRHKITKRGQNVTFRCDPISEHNRLYWYRQTLGQGPEFLTYFQNEAQLEKSRLLSDRFSAERPKGSFSTLEIQRTEQGDSAMYLCASSGGGGLPGNTEAFFGQGTRLTVV.

The chain employs TRBV27 and TRBJ1-6; D unresolved. In germline, CDR1 is MNHEY, CDR2 SMNVEV (reference sequence). The V end lost 6 bases, the J end lost 9 bases, and 15 bases lay between the germline ends. The CDR3 covers 14 residues. In DNA, the CDR3 is TGTGCCAGCAGGACGGAGAGGGTTGTTTCACCCCTCCACTTT. As protein: CASRTERVVSPLHF.

This chain links TRBV5-1 with TRBJ2-7, with 8 bases matching TRBD1. The germline V gene encodes CDR1 SGHRS and CDR2 YFSETQ. J lost 5 bases, V lost 4 bases, and 5 bases had no gene match. The CDR3 runs 13 residues. CDR3 nucleotides: TGCGCCAGCAGCCGCGGACAGGGTGACGAGCAGTACTTC. As protein: CASSRGQGDEQYF.

The chain employs TRBV4-1 and TRBJ2-7; D possibly corresponds to TRBD2 (5 bases). Germline V gene lookup returns CDR1 MGHRA and CDR2 YSYEKL. The CDR3 spans 15 residues. Trimming took off 4 bases at V and 2 bases at J, with 15 bases between the two ends. The CDR3 is CASSLAEESAYEQYF. The CDR3 region has the DNA TGCGCCAGCAGCCTGGCGGAGGAGTCCGCCTACGAGCAGTACTTC.

This chain links TRBV5-6 with TRBJ2-5; D possibly uses TRBD1 or TRBD2 (6 bases each). The germline gives CDR1 SGHDT, CDR2 YYEEEE. Trimming removed 4 bases at V and 2 bases at J, with 12 bases between. The CDR3 sequence is 14 residues long. In DNA form, the CDR3 reads TGTGCCAGCAGCAGCTGGGGGGCACAAGAGACCCAGTACTTC. The encoded protein is CASSSWGAQETQYF.

CDR3 bases: TGTGCCAGCAGCTCGCTGCGCTCCGAGCAGTACTTC. This sequence encodes CASSSLRSEQYF. This chain links TRBV5-4 with TRBJ2-7; D gene unclear. V was trimmed by 3 bases and J by 6 bases, leaving 10 bases between them. The germline V gene has CDR1 SGHNT and CDR2 YYREEE (reference sequence). The CDR3 covers 12 residues.